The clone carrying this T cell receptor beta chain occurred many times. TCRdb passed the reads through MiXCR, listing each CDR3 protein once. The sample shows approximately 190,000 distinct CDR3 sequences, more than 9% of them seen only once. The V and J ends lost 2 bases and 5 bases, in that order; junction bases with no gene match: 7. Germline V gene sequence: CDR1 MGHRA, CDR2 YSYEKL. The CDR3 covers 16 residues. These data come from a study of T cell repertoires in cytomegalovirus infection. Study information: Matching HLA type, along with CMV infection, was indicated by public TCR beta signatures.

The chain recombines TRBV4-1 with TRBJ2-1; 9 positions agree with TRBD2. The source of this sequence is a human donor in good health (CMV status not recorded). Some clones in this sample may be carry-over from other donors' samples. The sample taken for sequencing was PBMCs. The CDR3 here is CASSQLAGRGDNEQFF. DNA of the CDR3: TGCGCCAGCAGCCAACTAGCGGGACGCGGGGACAATGAGCAGTTCTTC.